Listed below are T cell receptor beta chains from one sample, sequenced in a study of blood T cell repertoires in COVID-19. Method: immunoSEQ multiplex PCR; TCRdb's copy keeps in-frame clones and lacks some. The profile shows around 150,000 clones, about four fifths of them singletons. The material sequenced was peripheral blood. The receptors stem from a man aged 25 to 45 with COVID-19, enrolled during active disease. The CDR3 runs from the conserved cysteine through the conserved F or W. Only part of the rows carry a size: once, few, many, or a class if the clone is expanded.

j_call,clone_size,v_call,cdr3_aa
TRBJ2-4,NA,TRBV19,CATTPGAKNIQYF
TRBJ1-4,NA,TRBV6-5,CASRGQGAPEKLFF
TRBJ2-5,NA,TRBV4-1,CASSQDSTSRLIGETQYF
TRBJ2-7,NA,TRBV14,CASSHGRGRPPYEQYF
TRBJ2-3,NA,TRBV11-3,CASTSPGLTDTQYF
TRBJ2-1,NA,TRBV7-2,CASSQGTSLLSYNEQFF
TRBJ2-5,few,TRBV5-4,CASSPTGQGGETQYF
TRBJ1-2,NA,TRBV5-6,CASSVQANYGYTF
TRBJ1-5,NA,TRBV18,CASSQGTASNQPQHF
TRBJ1-1,NA,TRBV10-3,CAIKEGTGVNTEAFF
TRBJ2-1,NA,TRBV1,CTSSQEGSETYNEQFF
TRBJ1-4,NA,TRBV30,CAWRDSGIEKLFF
TRBJ2-5,once,TRBV18,CASSRTGGAEETQYF
TRBJ1-1,NA,TRBV20-1,CSASRRQVNTEAFF
TRBJ1-5,NA,TRBV10-3,CAISEKGAGNQPQHF
TRBJ1-2,NA,TRBV29-1,CSVVLSGTGGAGYTF
TRBJ1-1,NA,TRBV6-6,CASSPDAGNTEAFF
TRBJ2-7,NA,TRBV19,CASSIASEGRNEQYF
TRBJ1-2,NA,TRBV29-1,CSAGQVYGYTF
TRBJ2-3,NA,TRBV9,CASSSLVGGADTQYF
TRBJ2-5,NA,TRBV7-9,CASSPGIGGRGETQYF
TRBJ2-7,NA,TRBV7-2,CASRGQGGTGEQYF
TRBJ2-2,NA,TRBV18,CASSRDSNTGELFF
TRBJ2-1,NA,TRBV6-2/TRBV6-3,CASSAHRGSSYNEQFF
TRBJ1-2,NA,TRBV12-3/TRBV12-4,CASSPAGNYGYTF
TRBJ2-7,NA,TRBV18,CASSRPFDLTSASSYEQYF